This is a list of T cell receptor beta chains from one sample in a study of blood T cell repertoires in COVID-19. The assay was immunoSEQ multiplex PCR, and TCRdb's table has in-frame clones only and misses some. The data show about 150,000 clones, approximately 81% seen once. Material for sequencing was peripheral blood. Every receptor here comes from a woman aged 55-70 years with COVID-19, enrolled during active disease. The CDR3 runs from the conserved cysteine through the conserved F or W. Fields, in order: clone size, D gene, J gene, V gene, CDR3 protein, CDR3 DNA. D genes are given only for firm matches. Size is omitted from some rows. Given values are once, few, many or a class for expanded clones.

once,TRBD1,TRBJ1-3,TRBV5-1,CASSLTDRVGNTIYF,TGCGCCAGCAGCTTGACCGACAGGGTTGGAAACACCATATATTTT
.,TRBD1,TRBJ1-2,TRBV10-3,CASGQGAFYGYTF,TGTGCCAGCGGACAGGGGGCTTTCTATGGCTACACCTTC
.,.,TRBJ1-5,TRBV7-8,CASSLWAFNQPQHF,TGTGCCAGCAGCTTGTGGGCGTTCAATCAGCCCCAGCATTTT
once,.,TRBJ1-1,TRBV7-3,CASSPRAGIEAFF,TGTGCCAGCAGCCCGAGGGCAGGTATTGAAGCTTTCTTT
few,.,TRBJ1-2,TRBV19,CASTPPYSSLYGYTF,TGTGCCAGTACCCCCCCCTACAGTTCCCTCTATGGCTACACCTTC
.,TRBD2,TRBJ2-5,TRBV3-1/TRBV3-2,CASSLFSGKVIETQYF,TGTGCCAGCAGCCTTTTTAGCGGGAAAGTAATAGAGACCCAGTACTTC
.,TRBD1,TRBJ1-5,TRBV15,CATSSGTAFNQPQHF,TGTGCCACCAGCAGCGGGACAGCTTTCAATCAGCCCCAGCATTTT
once,.,TRBJ1-2,TRBV5-1,CASSRGDNVYGYTF,TGCGCCAGCAGCAGAGGGGACAACGTCTATGGCTACACCTTC
.,.,TRBJ1-3,TRBV19,CASSIDAGAAGNTIYF,TGTGCCAGTAGTATAGATGCGGGGGCGGCTGGAAACACCATATATTTT
.,.,TRBJ2-5,TRBV3-1/TRBV3-2,CATQGPPFFQETQYF,TGTGCCACCCAGGGCCCCCCCTTTTTCCAAGAGACCCAGTACTTC
.,.,TRBJ1-5,TRBV2,CASRQGYQPQHF,TGTGCCAGCAGGCAGGGATATCAGCCCCAGCATTTT
.,TRBD2,TRBJ2-4,TRBV19,CASRGRTLAGIQYF,TGTGCCAGTAGGGGCCGGACTTTAGCGGGCATTCAGTACTTC
.,.,TRBJ1-5,TRBV5-5,CASSLAGGNQPQHF,TGTGCCAGCAGCTTGGCCGGGGGCAATCAGCCCCAGCATTTT
.,.,TRBJ1-1,TRBV29-1,CSVTDLLNTEAFF,TGCAGCGTGACAGATCTACTTAACACTGAAGCTTTCTTT
.,TRBD1,TRBJ1-3,TRBV9,CASSVDPRGPGNTIYF,TGTGCCAGCAGCGTAGACCCCAGGGGGCCTGGAAACACCATATATTTT
once,TRBD1,TRBJ1-2,TRBV6-5,CASSRLDRGNYGYTF,TGTGCCAGCAGTCGCCTCGACAGGGGGAACTATGGCTACACCTTC
.,.,TRBJ2-5,TRBV10-3,CAISESNGGWNEETQYF,TGTGCCATCAGTGAGTCGAATGGCGGGTGGAACGAAGAGACCCAGTACTTC
.,TRBD1,TRBJ1-1,TRBV18,CASSRTGGAEAFF,TGTGCCAGCTCACGGACAGGGGGCGCTGAAGCTTTCTTT
.,.,TRBJ1-2,TRBV24-1,CATRSNYGYTF,TGTGCCACCCGTTCTAACTATGGCTACACCTTC
.,TRBD1,TRBJ1-2,TRBV19,CASSPRGRQGASGYTF,TGTGCCAGTAGCCCCCGAGGTAGACAGGGGGCGAGTGGCTACACCTTC
.,.,TRBJ2-1,TRBV2,CASSRPNTTGYSYNEQFF,TGTGCCAGCAGCCGACCAAATACGACAGGCTATTCCTACAATGAGCAGTTCTTC
.,TRBD1,TRBJ1-2,TRBV9,CASSPISPGGTYGYTF,TGTGCCAGCAGCCCCATTAGCCCAGGGGGTACCTATGGCTACACCTTC
.,TRBD1,TRBJ1-3,TRBV9,CASSTRQGPLGGNTIYF,TGTGCCAGCAGCACCCGACAGGGGCCCCTGGGTGGAAACACCATATATTTT
.,TRBD1,TRBJ1-1,TRBV9,CASSFQTGTTEAFF,TGTGCCAGCAGCTTCCAGACAGGGACCACTGAAGCTTTCTTT
.,TRBD1,TRBJ1-2,TRBV6-1,CASSSDRGKGGYTF,TGTGCCAGCAGTTCTGACAGGGGCAAGGGTGGCTACACCTTC
once,.,TRBJ1-5,TRBV18,CASSPGSNQPQHF,TGTGCCAGCTCTCCCGGTAGCAATCAGCCCCAGCATTTT
.,.,TRBJ1-4,TRBV3-1/TRBV3-2,CASSPQATNEKLFF,TGTGCCAGCAGCCCACAGGCAACTAATGAAAAACTGTTTTTT
.,TRBD2,TRBJ2-1,TRBV11-2,CATDRSGGAYNEQFF,TGTGCCACCGATAGGAGCGGGGGGGCCTACAATGAGCAGTTCTTC